The entry below gives a single TCR beta chain sequence along with its context. Antigen unknown. This was a deep-level run. TCRdb keeps only in-frame clones here, not all; method: immunoSEQ multiplex PCR. The data contain 2 million to 2.5 million clones, 85% to 95% of them singletons. These data are taken from a study of shared clonotypes between healthy human individuals. Points from the study as a whole: The donor pool, a small one, limited the genetic and exposure-history diversity represented.

The CDR3 has 13 residues. Input material: naive CD4+ T cells sorted from blood. Subset: CD45RA+ positively selected. The chain carries TRBV21-1 and TRBJ2-7; no check of the table's D call, TRBD1, against the DNA was made. TRBV21-1 is designated a pseudogene. This receptor was taken from a young man in good health. CDR3 region: CAPYRDRSYEQYF. The CDR3, as DNA: TGTGCGCCCTACCGGGACAGATCCTACGAGCAGTACTTC.